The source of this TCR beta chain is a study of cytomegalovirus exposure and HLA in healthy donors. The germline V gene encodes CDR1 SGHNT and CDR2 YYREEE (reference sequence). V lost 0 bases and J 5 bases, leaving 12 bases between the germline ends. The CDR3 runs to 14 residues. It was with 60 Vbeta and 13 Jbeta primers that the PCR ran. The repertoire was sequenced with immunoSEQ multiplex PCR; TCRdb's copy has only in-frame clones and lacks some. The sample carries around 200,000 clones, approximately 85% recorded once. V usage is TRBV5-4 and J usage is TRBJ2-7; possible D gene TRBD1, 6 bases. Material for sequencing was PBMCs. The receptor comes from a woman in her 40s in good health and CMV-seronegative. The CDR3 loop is CASSLDRDDNEQYF. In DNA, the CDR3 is TGTGCCAGCAGCTTGGACAGGGATGACAACGAGCAGTACTTC.